This TCR beta chain is from a study of T cells in Graves' hyperthyroidism and ophthalmopathy. Whole-study findings and limits: Blood also contained most expanded thyroid clonotypes above 0.001. Median prediction lead before ophthalmopathy onset was 6.5 months with the model.

In the case of this clonotype: Antigen specificity is unknown.

Patients aged 18 to 65 had newly diagnosed hyperthyroidism of under 2 months' duration. For the diagnoses, clinical symptoms, serum thyroxine and TRAb, thyroid ultrasound and orbital computed tomography were used. The CDR3 contains 15 residues. V shed 4 bases and J shed 0 bases, with 11 bases lying between them. Germline V gives CDR1 SGHRS, CDR2 YFSETQ. RNA transcripts provided the source from which TCR beta CDR3 regions were amplified. The TCR CDR3 first-round RT-PCR relied on the HTBI primer set. TCRdb re-called the multiplex PCR reads with MiXCR, one entry per CDR3 protein. In the table there are a few hundred thousand distinct CDR3 sequences, 15% to 20% of which are singletons.

V gene TRBV5-1 combines with J gene TRBJ1-3; D perhaps matches TRBD1 (5 bases). The source is a young woman with Graves' hyperthyroidism. Source material: blood. The chain's CDR3 is CASSPPGGSGNTIYF. The CDR3 region has the DNA TGCGCCAGCAGCCCCCCTGGGGGCTCTGGAAACACCATATATTTT.